This T cell receptor (beta chain) is drawn from a study of blood T cell repertoires in COVID-19. This clone was detected only a few times. This CDR3 comprises 15 residues. V gave up 2 bases and J gave up 4 bases, with 15 bases separating them. Per germline, CDR1 SGHKS and CDR2 YYEKEE (reference sequence). Profiled with immunoSEQ multiplex PCR; TCRdb holds only in-frame clones, not every one. The sample shows about 180,000 clones, 80% of them seen only once. The sample comprised peripheral blood. This clonotype was sampled from a man between 70 and 80 years old with active or convalescent COVID-19. The chain links TRBV5-5 to TRBJ1-2; D is ambiguous. CDR3: CASSLSAAQGYGYTF. CDR3 nucleotide sequence: TGTGCCAGCAGCTTAAGTGCGGCCCAAGGCTATGGCTACACCTTC.